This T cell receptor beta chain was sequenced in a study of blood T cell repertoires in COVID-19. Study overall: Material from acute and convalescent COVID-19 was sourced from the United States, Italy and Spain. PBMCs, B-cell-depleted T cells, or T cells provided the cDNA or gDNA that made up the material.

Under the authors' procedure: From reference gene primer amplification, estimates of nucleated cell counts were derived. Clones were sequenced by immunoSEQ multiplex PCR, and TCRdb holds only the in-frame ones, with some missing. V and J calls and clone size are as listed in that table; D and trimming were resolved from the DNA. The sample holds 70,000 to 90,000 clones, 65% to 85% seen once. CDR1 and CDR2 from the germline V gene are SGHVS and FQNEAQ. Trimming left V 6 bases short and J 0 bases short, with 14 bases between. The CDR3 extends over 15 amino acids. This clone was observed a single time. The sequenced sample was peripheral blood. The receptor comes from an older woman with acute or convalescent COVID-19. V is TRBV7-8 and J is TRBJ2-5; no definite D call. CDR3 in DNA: TGTGCCAGCAGGATTTGGTGGCAGGACCAAGAGACCCAGTACTTC. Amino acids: CASRIWWQDQETQYF.